The text below deals with one T cell receptor (beta chain). This table comes from immunoSEQ multiplex PCR, and its TCRdb copy is limited to in-frame clones, with some not included. The repertoire has some 340,000 clones, around 83% of them found once; the top ten carry approximately 2%. This record belongs to a study of Ad26.COV2.S vaccination and SARS-CoV-2 variants. As to treatment: roughly 19 received Ad26.COV2.S at low or high dose, single or two shots; 5 received placebo; per-sample allocation not given. Collection of samples fell on day 63 after the first vaccine or placebo injection. Germline V CDR1 and CDR2: SGHDT, YYEEEE. V lost 0 bases and J 2 bases, leaving 3 bases between the germline ends. The CDR3 has 12 residues.

The input for sequencing was peripheral blood, taken in a trial of Ad26.COV2.S vaccine versus placebo. This rearrangement joins TRBV5-6 to TRBJ2-7; no definite D call. This clonotype was sampled from a person between 18 and 65 years old who received the Ad26.COV2.S COVID-19 vaccine or a placebo. In DNA form, the CDR3 reads TGTGCCAGCAGCTTGGCGGCCTACGAGCAGTACTTC. Amino acids: CASSLAAYEQYF.